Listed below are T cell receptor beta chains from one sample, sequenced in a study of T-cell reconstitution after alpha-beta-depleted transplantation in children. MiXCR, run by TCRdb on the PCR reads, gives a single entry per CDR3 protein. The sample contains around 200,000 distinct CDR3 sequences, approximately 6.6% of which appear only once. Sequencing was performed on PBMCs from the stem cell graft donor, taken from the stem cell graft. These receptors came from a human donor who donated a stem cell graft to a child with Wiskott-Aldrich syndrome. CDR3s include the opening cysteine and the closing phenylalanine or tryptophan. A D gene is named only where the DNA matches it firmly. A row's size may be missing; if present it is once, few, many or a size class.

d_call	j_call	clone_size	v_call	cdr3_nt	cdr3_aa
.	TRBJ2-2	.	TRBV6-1	TGTGCCAGCAGTCATAGACTAGTAACCGGGGAGCTGTTTTTT	CASSHRLVTGELFF
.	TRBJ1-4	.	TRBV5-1	TGCGCCAGCAGCTTGGGGACCCAGGCGGCCGAAAAACTGTTTTTT	CASSLGTQAAEKLFF
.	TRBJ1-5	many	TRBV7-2	TGTGCCAGCAGCCTAGAAGGCAGGACGAATCAGCCCCAGCATTTT	CASSLEGRTNQPQHF
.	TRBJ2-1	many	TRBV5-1	TGCGCCAGCAGCTTGCCCCCGGGGGAGAGGGATGAGCAGTTCTTC	CASSLPPGERDEQFF
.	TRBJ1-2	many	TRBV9	TGTGCCAGCAGCTCCCGGGACGCCCAGACCTATGGCTACACCTTC	CASSSRDAQTYGYTF
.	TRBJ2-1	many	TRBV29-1	TGCAGCGTTGGGGGCAGTATCTACAATGAGCAGTTCTTC	CSVGGSIYNEQFF
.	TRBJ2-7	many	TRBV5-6	TGTGCCAGCAGCTCCCCCGGGCGAACCTACGAGCAGTACTTC	CASSSPGRTYEQYF
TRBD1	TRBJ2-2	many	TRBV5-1	TGCGCCAGCAGCCTTCGGACAGGGGGATACACCGGGGAGCTGTTTTTT	CASSLRTGGYTGELFF
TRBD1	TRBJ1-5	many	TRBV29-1	TGCAGCGTGGGACAGAACGTCGCTCAGCCCCAGCATTTT	CSVGQNVAQPQHF
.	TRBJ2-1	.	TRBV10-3	TGTGCCATCAGCCATGACCCGACCAATGAGCAGTTCTTC	CAISHDPTNEQFF
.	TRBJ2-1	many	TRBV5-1	TGCGCCAGCAGCTTGGTTGTTAGCTCCTACAATGAGCAGTTCTTC	CASSLVVSSYNEQFF
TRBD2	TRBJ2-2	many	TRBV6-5	TGTGCCAGCAGTTACTCTAGCGGGGGGGCCCCTGGGGAGCTGTTTTTT	CASSYSSGGAPGELFF
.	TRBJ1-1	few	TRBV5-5	TGTGCCAGCAGGGTACGGGGGAGTGAGAGCAACACTGAAGCTTTCTTT	CASRVRGSESNTEAFF
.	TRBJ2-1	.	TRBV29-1	TGCAGCGTTGAGGGCAGGGATGAGCAGTTCTTC	CSVEGRDEQFF
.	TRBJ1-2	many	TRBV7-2	TGTGCCAGCACCAAGGAGCAAGGGGCTAATGGCTACACCTTC	CASTKEQGANGYTF
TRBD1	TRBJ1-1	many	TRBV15	TGTGCCACCAGCAGACACGGACAGGGGAGGGGGAACACTGAAGCTTTCTTT	CATSRHGQGRGNTEAFF
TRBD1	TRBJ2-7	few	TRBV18	TGTGCCAGCTCGCCCCAGGGGGCCTCCTACGAGCAGTACTTC	CASSPQGASYEQYF